This T cell receptor (beta chain) emerged from a study of glioma-infiltrating T cells. Study in general: Glioma patients had dexamethasone for six or fewer days before surgery. About one million peripheral T cells were targeted at 4.5- to 10-fold coverage. Study-level results: CDR3 overlap between tissue and blood was very small. Patients with low tissue-blood divergence carried a signature set of shared blood CDR3 motifs.

The CDR3 extends over 14 amino acids. The germline gives CDR1 MNHEY, CDR2 SMNVEV (reference sequence). Trimming took 3 bases from V and 2 from J, leaving 9 bases between them. Using RNA template, CDR3s of TCR alpha and beta were amplified with iRepertoire arm-PCR. In TCRdb, the multiplex PCR reads were re-called with MiXCR into one record per CDR3 protein. The sample lists 400,000 or so distinct CDR3 sequences; roughly two fifths were seen once. Worth noting for this clonotype: The target antigen is unknown.

Input material: glioma tissue, nonneoplastic brain tissue, or PBMCs (not recorded which). The chain links TRBV27 to TRBJ2-3; D remains ambiguous. The clonotype originates from a human donor with low-grade glioma or glioblastoma, undergoing nonglioma brain surgery, or in good health (not recorded which). The CDR3 bases are TGTGCCAGCAGTTTCCGGATCCCCACAGATACGCAGTATTTT. This encodes CASSFRIPTDTQYF.